Listed below are T cell receptor beta chains from one sample, sequenced in a study of blood T cell repertoires in COVID-19. Sequencing used immunoSEQ multiplex PCR; TCRdb keeps in-frame clones, though not all of them. This table holds fewer than 250,000 clones, about 85% found once. The sample was peripheral blood. The receptor source for this set is a human donor in a cohort sampled during active COVID-19. CDR3s include the opening cysteine and the closing phenylalanine or tryptophan. Each record gives: D gene, clone size, J gene, V gene, CDR3 DNA, CDR3 protein. A D gene is named only where the DNA matches it firmly. The size entry is marked missing in some rows and otherwise reads once, few, many or a size class.

D gene: TRBD2
clone size: once
J gene: TRBJ2-7
V gene: TRBV5-1
CDR3 DNA: TGCGCCAGCAGCAGTCTAGCGGGAGGGCCCTACGAGCAGTACTTC
CDR3 protein: CASSSLAGGPYEQYF

D gene: .
clone size: once
J gene: TRBJ2-5
V gene: TRBV24-1
CDR3 DNA: TGTGCCACCGAAAGCGGAGGAGGGGCCCAGTACTTC
CDR3 protein: CATESGGGAQYF

D gene: .
clone size: .
J gene: TRBJ2-4
V gene: TRBV4-1
CDR3 DNA: TGCGCCAGCAGCCAAGTTTTTCAGATCAAAAACATTCAGTACTTC
CDR3 protein: CASSQVFQIKNIQYF

D gene: TRBD1
clone size: .
J gene: TRBJ1-5
V gene: TRBV28
CDR3 DNA: TGTGCCAGCGGGACAGGGGGCCATCAGCCCCAGCATTTT
CDR3 protein: CASGTGGHQPQHF

D gene: TRBD2
clone size: .
J gene: TRBJ2-2
V gene: TRBV7-7
CDR3 DNA: TGTGCCAGCAGCTTAAGTAGCGGGAGAGACGGGGAGCTGTTTTTT
CDR3 protein: CASSLSSGRDGELFF

D gene: TRBD1
clone size: .
J gene: TRBJ1-2
V gene: TRBV25-1
CDR3 DNA: TGTGCCAGCAGTGAATGGAAGGACAGGGTCTATGGCTACACCTTC
CDR3 protein: CASSEWKDRVYGYTF

D gene: .
clone size: once
J gene: TRBJ1-3
V gene: TRBV20-1
CDR3 DNA: TGCAGTGCTAGTCTCCGGGACACCTCTGGAAACACCATATATTTT
CDR3 protein: CSASLRDTSGNTIYF

D gene: TRBD1
clone size: once
J gene: TRBJ2-2
V gene: TRBV6-5
CDR3 DNA: TGTGCCAGCGGACCCGCCGGGACAGTCCCCGGGGAGCTGTTTTTT
CDR3 protein: CASGPAGTVPGELFF

D gene: .
clone size: .
J gene: TRBJ1-3
V gene: TRBV5-4
CDR3 DNA: TGTGCCAGCAGCTTTCCCCAGGGGCGCTCTGGAAACACCATATATTTT
CDR3 protein: CASSFPQGRSGNTIYF

D gene: TRBD1
clone size: .
J gene: TRBJ1-4
V gene: TRBV24-1
CDR3 DNA: TGTGCCACCAGTGATGACAGGGTTGGAGCGTCCAACGATGAAAAACTGTTTTTT
CDR3 protein: CATSDDRVGASNDEKLFF

D gene: TRBD2
clone size: .
J gene: TRBJ2-5
V gene: TRBV28
CDR3 DNA: TGTGCCAGCAGTATATCCGCCGGGGGGATTGGGGAGACCCAGTACTTC
CDR3 protein: CASSISAGGIGETQYF

D gene: TRBD2
clone size: .
J gene: TRBJ2-1
V gene: TRBV30
CDR3 DNA: TGTGCCTGGGGCGGGGTCGCGGGGGGTTACAATGAGCAGTTCTTC
CDR3 protein: CAWGGVAGGYNEQFF

D gene: TRBD2
clone size: few
J gene: TRBJ2-5
V gene: TRBV19
CDR3 DNA: TGTGCCAGTAGTAACAGGGCTAGCGGGTACCAAGAGACCCAGTACTTC
CDR3 protein: CASSNRASGYQETQYF

D gene: .
clone size: .
J gene: TRBJ2-1
V gene: TRBV12-5
CDR3 DNA: TGTGCTAGTGGTTTCGGCCTAGACGATGAGCAGTTCTTC
CDR3 protein: CASGFGLDDEQFF

D gene: TRBD1
clone size: once
J gene: TRBJ2-6
V gene: TRBV30
CDR3 DNA: TGTGCCTGGAGTCCTTGGGACAGAAGAGACTCTGGGGCCAACGTCCTGACTTTC
CDR3 protein: CAWSPWDRRDSGANVLTF

D gene: .
clone size: .
J gene: TRBJ1-1
V gene: TRBV19
CDR3 DNA: TGTGCCAGTAGTTCTAGGAGGGGGAACACTGAAGCTTTCTTT
CDR3 protein: CASSSRRGNTEAFF

D gene: TRBD1
clone size: few
J gene: TRBJ2-3
V gene: TRBV27
CDR3 DNA: TGTGCCAGCAGCTTCGGGACAGGGGGAGCAGATACGCAGTATTTT
CDR3 protein: CASSFGTGGADTQYF

D gene: TRBD1
clone size: .
J gene: TRBJ1-6
V gene: TRBV28
CDR3 DNA: TGTGCCAGCAGTTTAGGGACAGGCTATTCACCCCTCCACTTT
CDR3 protein: CASSLGTGYSPLHF

D gene: .
clone size: .
J gene: TRBJ2-1
V gene: TRBV6-2/TRBV6-3
CDR3 DNA: TGTGCCAGCAGTTACGTAGCATTCTCTAGCTCCTACAATGAGCAGTTCTTC
CDR3 protein: CASSYVAFSSSYNEQFF

D gene: .
clone size: .
J gene: TRBJ2-6
V gene: TRBV11-2
CDR3 DNA: TGTGCCAGCAGCCAGTACCGGGTTTTCTCTGGGGCCAACGTCCTGACTTTC
CDR3 protein: CASSQYRVFSGANVLTF

D gene: .
clone size: medium-sized
J gene: TRBJ1-6
V gene: TRBV15
CDR3 DNA: TGTGCCACCAGCAGCGACAACCTTAATTCACCCCTCCACTTT
CDR3 protein: CATSSDNLNSPLHF

D gene: .
clone size: few
J gene: TRBJ2-1
V gene: TRBV5-8
CDR3 DNA: TGTGCCAGCAGCCACCGTCGGAAGGGACTTTACAATGAGCAGTTCTTC
CDR3 protein: CASSHRRKGLYNEQFF

D gene: TRBD2
clone size: once
J gene: TRBJ2-1
V gene: TRBV5-4
CDR3 DNA: TGTGCCAGCAGCGCCCCGGGACTACCGTACAATGAGCAGTTCTTC
CDR3 protein: CASSAPGLPYNEQFF

D gene: .
clone size: .
J gene: TRBJ1-2
V gene: TRBV7-2
CDR3 DNA: TGTGCCAGCAGCTCGGATCGGGGGGGGTTTGGCTACACCTTC
CDR3 protein: CASSSDRGGFGYTF

D gene: TRBD1
clone size: .
J gene: TRBJ2-2
V gene: TRBV10-3
CDR3 DNA: TGTGCCATCAGCGGGTACTCGGACAGGGTTTTGGTGAACACCGGGGAGCTGTTTTTT
CDR3 protein: CAISGYSDRVLVNTGELFF

D gene: .
clone size: .
J gene: TRBJ2-3
V gene: TRBV15
CDR3 DNA: TGTGCCACCAGCAGGGACTTCTCATTAACAGATACGCAGTATTTT
CDR3 protein: CATSRDFSLTDTQYF

D gene: TRBD1
clone size: .
J gene: TRBJ2-3
V gene: TRBV12-3/TRBV12-4
CDR3 DNA: TGTGCCAGCAGCAGCCCTGGACAGGGGGATCAGTATTTT
CDR3 protein: CASSSPGQGDQYF

D gene: .
clone size: few
J gene: TRBJ1-5
V gene: TRBV30
CDR3 DNA: TGTGCCTGGACCGCCGGGTCCGACGCAAGTAGCAATCAGCCCCAGCATTTT
CDR3 protein: CAWTAGSDASSNQPQHF

D gene: TRBD1
clone size: .
J gene: TRBJ1-1
V gene: TRBV6-4
CDR3 DNA: TGTGCCAGCAGGGGACAGGGGGAAGGAACTGAAGCTTTCTTT
CDR3 protein: CASRGQGEGTEAFF

D gene: TRBD1
clone size: .
J gene: TRBJ2-7
V gene: TRBV18
CDR3 DNA: TGTGCCAGCTCACCGGGACAGGGACTTTACGAGCAGTACTTC
CDR3 protein: CASSPGQGLYEQYF

D gene: TRBD2
clone size: .
J gene: TRBJ2-7
V gene: TRBV5-1
CDR3 DNA: TGCGCCAGCAGCTCCCGACTAGCGGGACCTTACGAGCAGTACTTC
CDR3 protein: CASSSRLAGPYEQYF

D gene: .
clone size: .
J gene: TRBJ1-1
V gene: TRBV30
CDR3 DNA: TGTGCCTGGAGCAGGACAGCTACGAACACTGAAGCTTTCTTT
CDR3 protein: CAWSRTATNTEAFF

D gene: TRBD1
clone size: .
J gene: TRBJ1-1
V gene: TRBV5-1
CDR3 DNA: TGCGCCAGCAGACTTGACAGGGGCCGTGAAGCTTTCTTT
CDR3 protein: CASRLDRGREAFF

D gene: .
clone size: .
J gene: TRBJ2-1
V gene: TRBV5-6
CDR3 DNA: TGTGCCAGCAGCTTGACGGGTAATAGCCCCGCCTACAATGAGCAGTTCTTC
CDR3 protein: CASSLTGNSPAYNEQFF

D gene: .
clone size: .
J gene: TRBJ2-5
V gene: TRBV24-1
CDR3 DNA: TGTGCCACCAGTGAACCAGGGAGGGAGACCCAGTACTTC
CDR3 protein: CATSEPGRETQYF

D gene: .
clone size: .
J gene: TRBJ1-2
V gene: TRBV7-6
CDR3 DNA: TGTGCCAGCAGCTTGGCCCCGGGGGGCACCTATGGCTACACCTTC
CDR3 protein: CASSLAPGGTYGYTF

D gene: TRBD1
clone size: .
J gene: TRBJ1-4
V gene: TRBV7-9
CDR3 DNA: TGTGCCAGCAGCCGAACGGGACAGAAAAATGAAAAACTGTTTTTT
CDR3 protein: CASSRTGQKNEKLFF

D gene: .
clone size: .
J gene: TRBJ2-4
V gene: TRBV5-1
CDR3 DNA: TGCGCCAGCAGCCTCGGGGGAGAGCACATTCAGTACTTC
CDR3 protein: CASSLGGEHIQYF

D gene: TRBD2
clone size: .
J gene: TRBJ2-1
V gene: TRBV5-4
CDR3 DNA: TGTGCCAGCAGCTTACGGGTAGCGGGCGATGAGCAGTTCTTC
CDR3 protein: CASSLRVAGDEQFF

D gene: TRBD1
clone size: .
J gene: TRBJ1-1
V gene: TRBV7-8
CDR3 DNA: TGTGCCAGCAGATCCAGGACAGGGGTGTGGACTGAAGCTTTCTTT
CDR3 protein: CASRSRTGVWTEAFF

D gene: TRBD2
clone size: .
J gene: TRBJ2-1
V gene: TRBV5-4
CDR3 DNA: TGTGCCAGCAGCGGCGGGCGGGAGGGCTACAATGAGCAGTTCTTC
CDR3 protein: CASSGGREGYNEQFF

D gene: .
clone size: .
J gene: TRBJ1-5
V gene: TRBV19
CDR3 DNA: TGTGCCAGTAACGACAGGTTCCAGCAGCCCCAGCATTTT
CDR3 protein: CASNDRFQQPQHF

D gene: .
clone size: once
J gene: TRBJ1-5
V gene: TRBV28
CDR3 DNA: TGTGCCAGCAGAACCGGGACACCTAATCAGCCCCAGCATTTT
CDR3 protein: CASRTGTPNQPQHF

D gene: .
clone size: .
J gene: TRBJ2-2
V gene: TRBV7-2
CDR3 DNA: TGTGCCAGCAGCTTAGCGGCGGGGCCTAACACCGGGGAGCTGTTTTTT
CDR3 protein: CASSLAAGPNTGELFF

D gene: .
clone size: few
J gene: TRBJ1-2
V gene: TRBV2
CDR3 DNA: TGTGCCAGCAGCGAGGACACCCGCTATGGCTACACCTTC
CDR3 protein: CASSEDTRYGYTF

D gene: .
clone size: .
J gene: TRBJ1-6
V gene: TRBV7-8
CDR3 DNA: TGTGCCAGCAGCTTAGCGCGCGGTTCACCCCTCCACTTT
CDR3 protein: CASSLARGSPLHF